This TCR beta chain emerged from a study of PD-1 blockade in classical Hodgkin lymphoma. Germline loops: CDR1 KGHSH, CDR2 LQKENI. V was trimmed by 1 base and J by 5 bases, leaving 9 bases between them. The CDR3 is 13 residues long. Assay used: immunoSEQ multiplex PCR; TCRdb lists only in-frame clones, some missing. The sample yields 34,000 or so clones, around nine tenths seen once. This sample's time point: cycle 4 day 1 (C4D1), after more than five weeks of nivolumab. Every patient relapsed after autologous stem cell transplantation, and brentuximab vedotin exposure varied. With magnetic negative selection, CD4+ T cells were purified from PBMCs that had been thawed. In its sample, this clone was seen once.

This specimen consisted of CD4+ T cells from blood, obtained before the fourth cycle of nivolumab. The sequence was collected from a human donor with classical Hodgkin lymphoma. This rearrangement joins TRBV18 to TRBJ2-7; D perhaps matches TRBD2 (6 bases). CDR3 DNA sequence: TGTGCCAGCTCACCACAAGGACTACACGAGCAGTACTTC. Its translation: CASSPQGLHEQYF.